This T cell receptor beta chain was sequenced in a study of T cells in Graves' hyperthyroidism and ophthalmopathy (dated by TCRdb to the late 2010s). For the wider study: Peripheral blood was collected at initial diagnosis, before any treatment. TCR V-J signatures able to tell the groups apart were searched for in a discovery cohort of 100 patients, of whom 40 to 45 had Graves' ophthalmopathy and 55 to 65 had stable Graves' hyperthyroidism. An independent validation cohort of some 18 hyperthyroidism patients and about 15 patients who later progressed to ophthalmopathy tested prospective prediction of ophthalmopathy. The roughly 100 discovery patients were randomly divided into training and test sets at a 7:3 ratio. In addition, the study compared T-cell repertoires in thyroid tissue and in blood from roughly six Graves' hyperthyroidism patients. After sampling, hyperthyroidism patients received methimazole starting at 30 mg daily, and ophthalmopathy patients received high-dose intravenous methylprednisolone. TCR Vbeta CDR3 sequencing of 135 peripheral blood samples (over 40 ophthalmopathy, about 75 hyperthyroidism and 17 progressor patients) is reported in the paper. What the research found in general, with its limitations: In validation, progression to ophthalmopathy was predicted by the model with 65% to 71% sensitivity and 72% to 80% specificity, a median of about 6.8 months before onset. No statistical method was used to set the sample size in advance, and investigators knew the group allocation. A 13 V-J signature model separated ophthalmopathy from stable hyperthyroidism, with 87.88% sensitivity and about 81% specificity in cross-validation and 80%/75% in testing. Most expanded thyroid clonotypes (frequency above 0.001) were also detected in blood, suggesting blood repertoires may reflect thyroid immune responses.

In the ophthalmopathy patients, disease was moderately to severely active, with a Clinical Activity Score of 3 or more, a NOSPECS grade of 4 or more, and a duration of less than 3 months. Patients with uncontrolled infections, other autoimmune diseases, pregnancy or lactation were excluded. Diagnoses relied on clinical symptoms, serum thyroxine and TRAb, thyroid ultrasound and orbital computed tomography. Ficoll-Paque density gradient centrifugation was used to isolate PBMCs from about 10 ml of fresh peripheral blood. Total RNA was extracted with Trizol reagent, and quality was checked on an Agilent 2100 Bioanalyzer. Compared with the rest of its sample, this clonotype is medium-sized (0.01 to 0.1%). What antigen it recognizes has not been identified. Base qualities are not at hand, and no much larger clone is one base apart. The TCR beta CDR3 regions were amplified from RNA transcripts. The first round of RT-PCR for the TCR CDR3 was performed with the HTBI primer set and the Qiagen OneStep RT-PCR kit. Libraries were constructed in a second round of multiplex PCR, after which size selection and purification were carried out. Sequencing of the libraries was done on an Illumina HiSeq2000 using paired-end 100 bp reads. The source study handled its data this way. SOAPnuke was used to process the raw data, with reads discarded if the reads contained adapters or uncalled bases, had a mean Phred below 15, or lacked an exact constant-primer or identifier match. High-quality paired reads were merged with COPE v1.2.5, and unique nucleotide sequences were defined as clonotypes. MiTCR v1.1 was used to align clonotypes to the IMGT TRBV, TRBD and TRBJ reference segments. The analysis included only V-J combinations with a frequency above 0.0001, which together covered around 99% of the repertoires. The TCS score was defined as F50 (clonal expansion) divided by E x V (chaos), with BLOSUM62-based TCRdist calculated between CDR3 peptides within each V-J. Welch's t-statistics and random forest reduced around 510 V-J features to fewer than 15, which were used in a naive Bayes classifier (R e1071). TCRdb handled the public reads itself, with Q25 trimming in fastp and clone calling in MiXCR, and kept productive beta chains. All rows with the same CDR3 protein become a single entry with the most common DNA and genes. TCRdb's processing, not the study's, gives the V and J calls here. Across this sample there are 40,000 to 65,000 distinct CDR3 sequences, with around half seen only once. The ten largest make up roughly a tenth of the sample.

The V end gives up 4 bases and the J end 6 bases, leaving 4 bases in the junction not matched to a gene. CDR1 SQVTM and CDR2 ANQGSEA were looked up in the germline V gene. Counted from cysteine to phenylalanine, this CDR3 has 12 amino acids. CDR3 DNA only is kept here, 36 bases in frame from base 1. The sequence was collected from a woman aged 45-60 years with Graves' ophthalmopathy. This receptor chain uses TRBV29-1 and TRBJ2-7, with TRBD1 identical over 9 junction bases. Sample: blood. CDR3 sequence: CSVAGTGSEQYF. Read as DNA, the sequence is TGCAGCGTTGCGGGGACAGGGAGCGAGCAGTACTTC.